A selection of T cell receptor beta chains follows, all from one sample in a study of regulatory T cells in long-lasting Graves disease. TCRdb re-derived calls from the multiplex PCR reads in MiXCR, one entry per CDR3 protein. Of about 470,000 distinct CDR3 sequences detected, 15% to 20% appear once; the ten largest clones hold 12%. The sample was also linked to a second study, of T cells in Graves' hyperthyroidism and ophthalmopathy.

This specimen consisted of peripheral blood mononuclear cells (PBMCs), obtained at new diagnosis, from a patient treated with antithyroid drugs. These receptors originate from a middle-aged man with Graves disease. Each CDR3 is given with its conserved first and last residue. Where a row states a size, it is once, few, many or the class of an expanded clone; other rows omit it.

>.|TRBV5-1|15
CASSLAAGDQETQYF
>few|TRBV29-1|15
CSVEELLSSYNEQFF
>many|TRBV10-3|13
CAISIGTGNEQFF
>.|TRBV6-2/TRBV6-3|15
CASSYSGTVRTEAFF
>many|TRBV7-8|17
CASSSQAGTSVAGELFF
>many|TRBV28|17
CASRFPPGTGINQPQHF
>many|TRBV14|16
CASSQSLGRSYNEQFF
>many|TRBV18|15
CASSRLATNTGELFF
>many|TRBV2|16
CASRGSRELINQPQHF
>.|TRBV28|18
CASSPRGLAGGPGNEQFF
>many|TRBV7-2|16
CASSLFPPGTNEKLFF
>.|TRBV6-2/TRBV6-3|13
CASSSTGQRPQHF
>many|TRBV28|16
CASSPPGQFYNSPLHF
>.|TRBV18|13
CASSRDGGYEQYF
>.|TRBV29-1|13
CSVEQGPNTEAFF
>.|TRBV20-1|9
CSAGRDSDF
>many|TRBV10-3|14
CAISEGTGNYEQYF
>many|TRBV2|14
CASSEAARYGEQFF
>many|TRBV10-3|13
CAISDGKAYEQYF
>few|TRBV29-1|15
CSVGGRDKRSDTQYF
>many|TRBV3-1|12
CASSQVPNEQFF
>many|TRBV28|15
CASSSLGGKSYEQYF
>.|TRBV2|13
CASGVAGNGEQFF
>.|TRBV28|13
CASSRTGGYEQFF
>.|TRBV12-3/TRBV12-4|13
CASRYTGSDEQYF
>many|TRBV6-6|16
CASSYSKGPPTYEQFF
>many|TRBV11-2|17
CASSSLASGSFADTQYF
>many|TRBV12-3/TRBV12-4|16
CASSSRRIANTGELFF
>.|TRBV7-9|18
CASSNPSGRQGARSPLHF
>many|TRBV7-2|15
CASSLRATHSYEQYF
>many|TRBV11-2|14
CASSSVKGPDTQYF
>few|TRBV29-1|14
CSARRTNMNTEAFF